Listed below are T cell receptor beta chains from one sample, sequenced in a study of vaccination effects on CD4 cells after COVID-19. Their recognized antigens are unknown. Data came from immunoSEQ multiplex PCR; TCRdb stores just in-frame clones and leaves some out. The sample includes around 25,000 clones, under 90% of them seen just once. The sample consisted of CD4+ T cells from PBMCs cultured with HCoV-NL63 spike peptides, taken after COVID-19 vaccination. These receptor sequences come from a human donor who received a COVID-19 vaccine. Some clones in this sample may be carry-over from other donors' samples. The conserved cysteine and the conserved F or W are not part of the CDR3 here.

v_call,cdr3_aa
TRBV19,ASSREYSEKLF
TRBV5-1,ASSLSRGANEKLF
TRBV5-1,ASSSGTVENTEAF
TRBV5-1,ASSPGWGSRTDTQY
TRBV7-2,ASSLVATTNEKLF
TRBV7-8,ASSFGTHSIIYGYT
TRBV7-2,ASSWDSGRSGELF
TRBV14,ASSHSRLNTGELF
TRBV4-1,ASSAVLAGAPDTQY
TRBV25-1,ASSDPGRTGELF
TRBV11-3,ASSVGTGLNTGELF
TRBV5-1,ASSLEGSETQY
TRBV10-3,AISDRQASGGYT
TRBV5-1,ASSFNSRDAGTDTQY
TRBV7-9,ASSRTGNQPQH
TRBV5-1,ASSDNSGEKETQY
TRBV6-6,ASKQGARTEAF
TRBV9,ASSLRLMQDTQY
TRBV7-2,ASSLERTVRANEQF
TRBV18,ASSPLGANSYNSPLH
TRBV27,ASSRLTNSPLH
TRBV5-1,ASKPGLNTEAF
TRBV6-5,ASSYVGRATDTQY